These T cell receptor beta chains were read from a single sample in a study of blood T cell repertoires in COVID-19. The data were produced by immunoSEQ multiplex PCR, yet TCRdb's version contains in-frame clones alone and is incomplete. This sample has tens of thousands of clones, with 70% to 90% found just once. The material sequenced was peripheral blood. The receptors shown here come from a human donor in a cohort sampled during active COVID-19. The CDR3 runs from the conserved cysteine through the conserved F or W. A D gene is named only where the DNA matches it firmly. The size of a clone is reported for some rows only, either as once, few or many, or as a class for expanded clones.

j_call: TRBJ2-1
d_call: -
v_call: TRBV5-1
clone_size: -
cdr3_aa: CASSGGFGGYNEQFF
cdr3_nt: TGCGCCAGCAGCGGAGGCTTCGGCGGCTACAATGAGCAGTTCTTC

j_call: TRBJ2-7
d_call: -
v_call: TRBV10-3
clone_size: few
cdr3_aa: CAITQGGLKGVYEQYF
cdr3_nt: TGTGCCATCACCCAAGGAGGGCTGAAGGGAGTCTACGAGCAGTACTTC

j_call: TRBJ2-3
d_call: -
v_call: TRBV7-2
clone_size: -
cdr3_aa: CASSLEDFSDTQYF
cdr3_nt: TGTGCCAGCAGCTTAGAGGACTTCTCAGATACGCAGTATTTT

j_call: TRBJ1-1
d_call: -
v_call: TRBV6-4
clone_size: -
cdr3_aa: CASSEHGGAEAFF
cdr3_nt: TGTGCCAGCAGTGAACATGGAGGGGCTGAAGCTTTCTTT

j_call: TRBJ1-1
d_call: -
v_call: TRBV6-2/TRBV6-3
clone_size: -
cdr3_aa: CASSLLRGAGTEAFF
cdr3_nt: TGTGCCAGCAGCCTGCTGCGGGGGGCAGGCACTGAAGCTTTCTTT

j_call: TRBJ1-2
d_call: -
v_call: TRBV12-3/TRBV12-4
clone_size: -
cdr3_aa: CASSNPGAYGYTF
cdr3_nt: TGTGCCAGCAGCAATCCAGGGGCCTATGGCTACACCTTC

j_call: TRBJ2-3
d_call: TRBD2
v_call: TRBV18
clone_size: -
cdr3_aa: CASSPGTSGTDTQYF
cdr3_nt: TGTGCCAGCTCACCAGGGACTAGCGGGACAGATACGCAGTATTTT

j_call: TRBJ2-1
d_call: -
v_call: TRBV6-2/TRBV6-3
clone_size: -
cdr3_aa: CASSHQSGTYNEQFF
cdr3_nt: TGTGCCAGCAGTCACCAGTCCGGGACCTACAATGAGCAGTTCTTC

j_call: TRBJ2-1
d_call: TRBD1
v_call: TRBV7-9
clone_size: -
cdr3_aa: CASSPRDSYSYNEQFF
cdr3_nt: TGTGCCAGCAGCCCAAGGGACAGTTACTCCTACAATGAGCAGTTCTTC

j_call: TRBJ1-2
d_call: TRBD1
v_call: TRBV28
clone_size: -
cdr3_aa: CASSTSGGYGYTF
cdr3_nt: TGTGCCAGCAGCACCTCAGGGGGCTATGGCTACACCTTC

j_call: TRBJ2-7
d_call: TRBD1
v_call: TRBV27
clone_size: -
cdr3_aa: CASWAGTASSYEQYF
cdr3_nt: TGTGCCAGCTGGGCCGGGACAGCCTCCTCCTACGAGCAGTACTTC

j_call: TRBJ1-6
d_call: -
v_call: TRBV10-3
clone_size: -
cdr3_aa: CAISERGTAYNSPLHF
cdr3_nt: TGTGCCATCAGTGAGAGGGGTACTGCCTATAATTCACCCCTCCACTTT

j_call: TRBJ1-1
d_call: TRBD1
v_call: TRBV28
clone_size: -
cdr3_aa: CASSPRQGATEAFF
cdr3_nt: TGTGCCAGCAGTCCTCGACAGGGGGCCACTGAAGCTTTCTTT

j_call: TRBJ2-5
d_call: -
v_call: TRBV9
clone_size: -
cdr3_aa: CASSAGVQETQYF
cdr3_nt: TGTGCCAGCAGCGCGGGGGTTCAAGAGACCCAGTACTTC

j_call: TRBJ2-7
d_call: -
v_call: TRBV6-5
clone_size: -
cdr3_aa: CASRRSQGQYEQYF
cdr3_nt: TGTGCCAGCAGGAGGTCCCAGGGGCAATACGAGCAGTACTTC

j_call: TRBJ2-2
d_call: -
v_call: TRBV2
clone_size: few
cdr3_aa: CASSAALTGFAGELFF
cdr3_nt: TGTGCCAGCAGTGCCGCCTTAACAGGGTTCGCCGGGGAGCTGTTTTTT

j_call: TRBJ2-3
d_call: -
v_call: TRBV27
clone_size: -
cdr3_aa: CASSFWLALRATDTQYF
cdr3_nt: TGTGCCAGCAGTTTTTGGCTAGCTTTAAGGGCTACAGATACGCAGTATTTT

j_call: TRBJ1-1
d_call: -
v_call: TRBV6-6
clone_size: -
cdr3_aa: CASARIWGGRSEAFF
cdr3_nt: TGTGCCAGCGCCCGAATTTGGGGCGGTAGGTCTGAAGCTTTCTTT

j_call: TRBJ2-7
d_call: -
v_call: TRBV29-1
clone_size: few
cdr3_aa: CSVEWRDGLYEQYF
cdr3_nt: TGCAGCGTTGAATGGAGGGACGGACTCTACGAGCAGTACTTC

j_call: TRBJ2-5
d_call: TRBD2
v_call: TRBV5-1
clone_size: -
cdr3_aa: CASSSSGKVETQYF
cdr3_nt: TGCGCCAGCAGTTCTAGCGGGAAGGTAGAGACCCAGTACTTC